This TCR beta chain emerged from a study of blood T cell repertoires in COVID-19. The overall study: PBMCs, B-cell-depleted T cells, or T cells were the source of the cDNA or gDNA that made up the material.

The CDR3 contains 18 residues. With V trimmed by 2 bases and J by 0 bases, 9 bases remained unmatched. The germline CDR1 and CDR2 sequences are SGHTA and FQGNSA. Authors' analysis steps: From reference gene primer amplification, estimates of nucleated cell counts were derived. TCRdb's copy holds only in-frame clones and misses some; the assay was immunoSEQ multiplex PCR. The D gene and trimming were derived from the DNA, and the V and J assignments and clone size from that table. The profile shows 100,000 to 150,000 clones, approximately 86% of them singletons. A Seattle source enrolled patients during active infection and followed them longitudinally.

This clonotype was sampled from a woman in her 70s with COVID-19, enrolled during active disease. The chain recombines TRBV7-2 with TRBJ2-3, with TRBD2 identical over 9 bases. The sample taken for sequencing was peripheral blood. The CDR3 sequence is CASSLSFSGGLSTDTQYF. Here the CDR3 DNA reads TGTGCCAGCAGCTTAAGCTTTAGCGGGGGCCTTAGCACAGATACGCAGTATTTT.